The sequence of this TCR beta chain was determined in a study of beta chain features in type 1 diabetes (dated by TCRdb to 2017 to 2018). Looking at the study overall: No differences in mean age, gender distribution, total cell number or subset yield were found between patients and healthy donors. A total of 90 million to 130 million sorted cells were examined across all samples, and a strong correlation was observed between cell number per subset and RNA yield. In the study, TCRB repertoires of sorted circulating CD4+ T cell subsets from recently diagnosed type 1 diabetes patients were compared with those of matched healthy donors. Whereas all 30 or so donors provided naive and central memory subsets, regulatory and stem cell-like memory subsets were isolated from just 8 patients and about 8 healthy donors.

With regard to this clone: There is no known antigen for this receptor. Base qualities are missing; no much larger clone stands one base away.

The entire isolated RNA was reverse transcribed using the High Capacity cDNA Reverse Transcription Kit, and thus expressed TCRB transcripts were sequenced. Naive, central memory and regulatory T cell samples underwent deep immunoSEQ sequencing, averaging roughly 3.3 million total reads per sample. After sorted cells were lysed in RLT buffer, RNA was extracted with DNase-treated RNeasy Micro or Mini kits, with the choice depending on cell number. Each cell subset was processed on its own to prevent cross-contamination, while patient and healthy donor samples were processed together. TCRB sequences were amplified from cDNA with the immunoSEQ multiplex PCR, producing 87-bp fragments spanning the CDR3 region. Amplicons were sequenced on the Illumina HiSeq platform. The study's own analysis went as follows. Synthetic template baselines were used to correct PCR bias computationally, reads within Hamming distance 2 were collapsed, and singletons that could not be merged were discarded. By aligning reads against IMGT, V, D and J genes, CDR3 length, and insertions or deletions at six rearrangement sites were assigned. Within each subset, clonotype counts were normalized to sorted cell number, and only after that were true diversity and Gini coefficients computed with the tcR R package. Repertoire sharing was quantified using the overlap coefficient calculated on TCRB nucleotide sequences. TCRdb took over this immuneACCESS table, retaining in-frame rearrangements with V and J assigned. Such tables are incomplete; in checked studies, under half of the missing clones stem from an unresolved V gene, and the remainder is unexplained. The V and J calls and clone size come from that table; D and trimming were worked out from the DNA. For this sample the table gives 300,000 to 400,000 clones, of which approximately 8% were detected only once. 0.44% of the sample rests with the top ten.

Broad study findings and their caveats: Only small numbers of individuals were included in the HLA sub-analyses, which left unresolved whether HLA type had any influence on TCRB rearrangement. Shorter templates might have been favored by PCR, but patient and control samples were amplified and corrected together, so both groups would have been affected equally by any skew. The naive, central memory and regulatory TCRB repertoires appeared to resemble one another more closely among patients than among healthy donors. Because cDNA was sequenced instead of genomic DNA, activated cells with high expression could be over-represented, although the groups did not differ in activation or CD3 levels. In all four CD4+ subsets, TCRB CDR3 length was moderately but significantly shorter in type 1 diabetes patients. Fewer insertions and more nucleotide deletions at VDJ recombination sites were observed in patients with type 1 diabetes, implying thymic rearrangement abnormalities.

Each donor gave one peripheral blood draw, approximately 100 mL on average, collected into heparinised tubes. A BD FACSAria II and a panel including CD45RO, CCR7, CD25, CD127, CD95 and CD27 were used to sort naive, central memory, regulatory and stem cell-like memory CD4+ T cells. All sorted populations exceeded 95% purity. PBMCs were separated immediately by Lymphoprep density gradient centrifugation and were stained directly, without being cultured. Samples were stained and sorted in pairs, with one healthy donor and one patient per experiment, so that batch effects were minimized. The CDR3 runs 13 residues from the cysteine to the phenylalanine. The DNA shown is the 39-base CDR3, in frame from base 1. Per the germline V gene, ENHRY is the CDR1 and SYGVKD is the CDR2. V trim: 7 bases; J trim: 5 bases; unmatched bases: 7.

The source is a young woman in good health. The chain links TRBV10-3 with TRBJ2-7, with 8 bases aligning to TRBD1. The sequencing input was central memory CD4+ T cells from blood. This receptor carries the CDR3 CAITKVQGDEQYF. DNA sequence: TGTGCCATCACCAAAGTACAGGGGGACGAGCAGTACTTC.